The T cell receptor beta chain under discussion was sequenced for a study of T cells expressing NK-cell markers. In the study overall: Researchers got TCR beta repertoires out of sorted CD3+CD56+NKG2C+, CD3+CD56+NKG2C- and CD3+CD56-NKG2C+ T cells. General study findings and limits: In a few donors, dominant clonotypes made up roughly 28.3-65% of CD3+CD56-NKG2C+ cells. Of the CD8+ T cells in a handful of donors, roughly 1.0-7.5% belonged to dominant NKG2C+ clonotypes.

UMIs accompanied the 5'RACE template switching by which TCR beta cDNA was made. With the 5' RACE reads reprocessed, TCRdb shows one record per CDR3 protein and no DNA. The sample table includes roughly 450,000 distinct CDR3 sequences. Germline CDR1 and CDR2: LGHDT and YNNKEL (reference sequence). The CDR3 length is 15 residues. As regards this clonotype: The antigen remains undetermined.

This chain connects TRBV3-1 to TRBJ1-2; without DNA, the TCRdb call of TRBD1 cannot be checked. The TCR sequence derives from a woman aged 50 to 65 in good health. Sequenced: blood T cells: a sorted CD56 or NKG2C T cell subset, CD4+ or CD8+ T cells, or bulk PBMC T cells (not recorded which). CDR3 sequence: CASRPPGTGGYGYTF.